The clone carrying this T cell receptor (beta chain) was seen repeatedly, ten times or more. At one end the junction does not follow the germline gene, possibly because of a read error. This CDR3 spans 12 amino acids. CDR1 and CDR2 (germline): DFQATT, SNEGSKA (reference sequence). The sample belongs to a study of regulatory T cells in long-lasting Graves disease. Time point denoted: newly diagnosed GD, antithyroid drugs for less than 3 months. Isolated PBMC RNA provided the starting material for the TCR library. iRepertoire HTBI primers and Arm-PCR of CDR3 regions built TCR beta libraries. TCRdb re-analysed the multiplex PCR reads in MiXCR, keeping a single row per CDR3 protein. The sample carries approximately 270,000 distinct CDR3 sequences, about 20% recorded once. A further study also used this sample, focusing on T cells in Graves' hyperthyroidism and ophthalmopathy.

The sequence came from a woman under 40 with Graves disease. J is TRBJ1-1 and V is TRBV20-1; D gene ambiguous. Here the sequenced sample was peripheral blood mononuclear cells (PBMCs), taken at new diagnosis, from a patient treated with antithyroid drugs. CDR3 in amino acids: CSARVLNTGAFF. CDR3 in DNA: TGCAGTGCTAGAGTACTGAACACTGGAGCTTTCTTT.